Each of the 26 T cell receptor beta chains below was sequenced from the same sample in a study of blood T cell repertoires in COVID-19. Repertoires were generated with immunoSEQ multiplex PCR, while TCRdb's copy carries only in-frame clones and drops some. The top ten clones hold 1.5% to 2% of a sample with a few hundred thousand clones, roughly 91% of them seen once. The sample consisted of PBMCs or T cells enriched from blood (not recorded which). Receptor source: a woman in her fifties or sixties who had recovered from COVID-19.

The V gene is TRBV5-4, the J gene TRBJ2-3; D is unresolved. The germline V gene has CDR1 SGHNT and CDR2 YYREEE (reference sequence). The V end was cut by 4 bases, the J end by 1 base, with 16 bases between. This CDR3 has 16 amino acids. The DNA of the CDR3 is TGTGCCAGCAGCCTCAAGTTGGGCCTCGGCACAGATACGCAGTATTTT. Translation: CASSLKLGLGTDTQYF.

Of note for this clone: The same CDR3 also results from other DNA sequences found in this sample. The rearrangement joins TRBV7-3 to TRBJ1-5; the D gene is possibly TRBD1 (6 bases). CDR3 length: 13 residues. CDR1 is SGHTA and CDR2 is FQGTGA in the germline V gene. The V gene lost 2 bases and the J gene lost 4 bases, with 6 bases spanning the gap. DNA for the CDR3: TGTGCCAGCAGCTTAGGACAGAATCAGCCCCAGCATTTT. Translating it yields CASSLGQNQPQHF.

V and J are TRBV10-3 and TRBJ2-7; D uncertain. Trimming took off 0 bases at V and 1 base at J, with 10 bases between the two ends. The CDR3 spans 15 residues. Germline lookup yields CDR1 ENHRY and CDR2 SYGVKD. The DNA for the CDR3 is TGTGCCATCAGTGAGTCGAGTTTACCTTCCTACGAGCAGTACTTC. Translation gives CAISESSLPSYEQYF.

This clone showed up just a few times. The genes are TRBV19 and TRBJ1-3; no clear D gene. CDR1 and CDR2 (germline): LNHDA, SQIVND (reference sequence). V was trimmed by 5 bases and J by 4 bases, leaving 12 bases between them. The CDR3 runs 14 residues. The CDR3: CASSRGGEGNTIYF. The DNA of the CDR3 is TGTGCCAGTAGTCGCGGAGGAGAGGGAAACACCATATATTTT.

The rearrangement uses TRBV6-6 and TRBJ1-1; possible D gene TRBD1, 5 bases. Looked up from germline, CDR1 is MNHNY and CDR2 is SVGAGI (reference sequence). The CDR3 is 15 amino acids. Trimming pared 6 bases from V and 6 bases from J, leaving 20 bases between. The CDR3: CASSQTRGDSPEAFF. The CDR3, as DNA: TGTGCCAGCAGCCAGACCCGGGGGGATTCACCTGAAGCTTTCTTT.

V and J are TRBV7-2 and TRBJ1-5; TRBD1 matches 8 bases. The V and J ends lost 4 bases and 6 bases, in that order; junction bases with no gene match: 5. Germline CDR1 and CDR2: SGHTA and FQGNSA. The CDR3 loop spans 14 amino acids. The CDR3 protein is CASSSQGVPQPQHF. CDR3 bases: TGTGCCAGCAGCTCACAGGGGGTCCCTCAGCCCCAGCATTTT.

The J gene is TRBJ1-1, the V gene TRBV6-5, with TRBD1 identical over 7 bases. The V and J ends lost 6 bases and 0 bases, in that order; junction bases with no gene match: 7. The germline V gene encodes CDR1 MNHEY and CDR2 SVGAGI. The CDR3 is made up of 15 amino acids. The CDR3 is CASSLKTGLNTEAFF. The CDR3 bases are TGTGCCAGCAGCCTGAAGACAGGGCTGAACACTGAAGCTTTCTTT.

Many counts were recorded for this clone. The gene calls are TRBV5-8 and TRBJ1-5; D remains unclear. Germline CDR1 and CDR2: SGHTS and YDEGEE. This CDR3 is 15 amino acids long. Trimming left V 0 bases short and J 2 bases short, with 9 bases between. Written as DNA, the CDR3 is TGTGCCAGCAGCTTGGGGCCCCAACGCAATCAGCCCCAGCATTTT. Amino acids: CASSLGPQRNQPQHF.

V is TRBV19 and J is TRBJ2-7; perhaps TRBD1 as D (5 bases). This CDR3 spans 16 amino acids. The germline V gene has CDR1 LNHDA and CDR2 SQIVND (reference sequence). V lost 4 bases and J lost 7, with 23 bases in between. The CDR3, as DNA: TGTGCCAGTAGTACGATTCGGACACCACAACCTTTGGAGCAGTACTTC. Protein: CASSTIRTPQPLEQYF.

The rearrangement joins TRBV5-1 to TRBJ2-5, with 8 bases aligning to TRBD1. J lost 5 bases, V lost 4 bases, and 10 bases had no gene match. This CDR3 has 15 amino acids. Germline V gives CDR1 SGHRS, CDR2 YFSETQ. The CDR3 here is CASSVGQGSYETQYF. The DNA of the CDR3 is TGCGCCAGCAGCGTAGGACAGGGATCGTATGAGACCCAGTACTTC.

This CDR3 reads CASSDGGSRNQETQYF. CDR3 DNA sequence: TGTGCCAGCAGCGACGGGGGTTCGAGGAACCAAGAGACCCAGTACTTC. The chain couples TRBV9 to TRBJ2-5, with D perhaps matching TRBD2 (6 bases). The CDR3 is 16 amino acids. Germline lookup yields CDR1 SGDLS and CDR2 YYNGEE. The ends were cut back, 3 bases at V and 0 bases at J, with 15 bases in the middle.

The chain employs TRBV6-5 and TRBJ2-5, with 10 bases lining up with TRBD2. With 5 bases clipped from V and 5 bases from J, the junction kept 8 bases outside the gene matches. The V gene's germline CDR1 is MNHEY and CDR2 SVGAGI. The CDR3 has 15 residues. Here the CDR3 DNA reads TGTGCCAGCAGTAACCGAGCGGGGGGGCAGGAGACCCAGTACTTC. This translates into CASSNRAGGQETQYF.

CDR3 in amino acids: CAISQGQGIEGYTF. CDR3 in DNA: TGTGCCATCAGCCAGGGACAGGGGATAGAAGGCTACACCTTC. The gene calls are TRBV10-3 and TRBJ1-2; TRBD1 matches at 10 bases. This CDR3 is 14 amino acids long. Germline loops: CDR1 ENHRY, CDR2 SYGVKD. Trimming took 6 bases from V and 8 from J; bases not matched to a gene: 9.

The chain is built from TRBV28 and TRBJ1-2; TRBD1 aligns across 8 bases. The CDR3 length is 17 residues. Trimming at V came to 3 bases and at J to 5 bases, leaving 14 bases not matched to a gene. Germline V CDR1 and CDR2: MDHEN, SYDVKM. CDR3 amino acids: CASSFLGSGGLSYGYTF. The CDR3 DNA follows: TGTGCCAGCAGTTTTTTAGGGTCAGGGGGCCTATCTTATGGCTACACCTTC.

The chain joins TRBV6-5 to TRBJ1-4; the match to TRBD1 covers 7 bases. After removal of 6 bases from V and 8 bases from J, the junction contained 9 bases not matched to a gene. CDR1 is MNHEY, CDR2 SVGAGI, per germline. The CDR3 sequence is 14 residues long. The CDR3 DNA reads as TGTGCCAGCAGGGGGACAGCCTGGTGGGAAAAACTGTTTTTT. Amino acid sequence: CASRGTAWWEKLFF.

The CDR3 loop reads CASSSTTGANQPQHF. CDR3 in DNA: TGTGCCAGCAGTTCGACGACAGGAGCAAATCAGCCCCAGCATTTT. The chain has TRBV28 and TRBJ1-5; the D gene is possibly TRBD1 (6 bases). There are 15 residues in the CDR3. The germline V and J ends were trimmed by 4 bases and 4 bases, with 14 bases remaining between them. Germline V gene lookup returns CDR1 MDHEN and CDR2 SYDVKM.

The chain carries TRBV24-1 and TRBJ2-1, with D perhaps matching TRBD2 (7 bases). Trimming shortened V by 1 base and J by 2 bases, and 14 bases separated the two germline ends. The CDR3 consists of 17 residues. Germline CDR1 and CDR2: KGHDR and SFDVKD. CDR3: CATSDLAGGAAYNEQFF. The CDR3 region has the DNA TGTGCCACCAGTGATTTAGCTGGGGGGGCGGCCTACAATGAGCAGTTCTTC.

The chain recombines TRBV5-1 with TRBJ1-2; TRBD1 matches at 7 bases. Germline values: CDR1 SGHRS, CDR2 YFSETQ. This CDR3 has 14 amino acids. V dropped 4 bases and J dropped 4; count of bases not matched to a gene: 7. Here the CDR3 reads CASSPGTETYGYTF. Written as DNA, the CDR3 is TGCGCCAGCAGCCCCGGGACAGAGACCTATGGCTACACCTTC.

The CDR3 region has the DNA TGTGCCAGCAGTTCGGGGGGATGGGGGAACACTGAAGCTTTCTTT. Its translation: CASSSGGWGNTEAFF. The chain recombines TRBV28 with TRBJ1-1; D may be TRBD1 (5 bases). The germline CDR1 and CDR2 sequences are MDHEN and SYDVKM. Trimming pared 4 bases from V and 1 base from J, leaving 13 bases between. The CDR3 runs 15 residues. The whole variable domain, remainder taken from reference TRBV28 and TRBJ1-1, is DVKVTQSSRYLVKRTGEKVFLECVQDMDHENMFWYRQDPGLGLRLIYFSYDVKMKEKGDIPEGYSVSREKKERFSLILESASTNQTSMYLCASSSGGWGNTEAFFGQGTRLTVV.

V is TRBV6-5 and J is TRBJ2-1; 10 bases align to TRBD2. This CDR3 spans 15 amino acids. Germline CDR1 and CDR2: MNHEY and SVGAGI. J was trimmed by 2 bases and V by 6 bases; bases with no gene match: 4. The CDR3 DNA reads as TGTGCCAGCAGGGTAGCGGGGGGAGCCTACAATGAGCAGTTCTTC. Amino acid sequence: CASRVAGGAYNEQFF.

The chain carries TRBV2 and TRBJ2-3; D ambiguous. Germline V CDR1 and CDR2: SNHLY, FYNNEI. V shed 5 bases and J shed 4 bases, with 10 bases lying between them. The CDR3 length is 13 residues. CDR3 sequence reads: CASSWSFSDTQYF. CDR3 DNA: TGTGCCAGCAGTTGGAGTTTTTCAGATACGCAGTATTTT.

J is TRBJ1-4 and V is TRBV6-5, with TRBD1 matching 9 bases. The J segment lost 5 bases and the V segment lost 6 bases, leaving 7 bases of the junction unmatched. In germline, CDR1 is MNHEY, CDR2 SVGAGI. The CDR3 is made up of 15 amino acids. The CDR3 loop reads CASSRTGTGNEKLFF. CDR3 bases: TGTGCCAGCAGCAGAACCGGGACAGGGAATGAAAAACTGTTTTTT.

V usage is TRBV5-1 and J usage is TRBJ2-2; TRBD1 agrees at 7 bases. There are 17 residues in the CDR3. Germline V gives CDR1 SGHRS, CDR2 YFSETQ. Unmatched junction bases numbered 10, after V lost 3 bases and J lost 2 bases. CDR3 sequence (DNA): TGCGCCAGCAGCTCGCAATCTGGGACAGTTAACACCGGGGAGCTGTTTTTT. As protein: CASSSQSGTVNTGELFF.

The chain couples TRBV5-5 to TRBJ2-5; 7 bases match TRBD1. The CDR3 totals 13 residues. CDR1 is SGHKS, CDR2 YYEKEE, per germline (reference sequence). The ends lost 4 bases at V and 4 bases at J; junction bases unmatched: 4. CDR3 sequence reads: CASSSWTGETQYF. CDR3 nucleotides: TGTGCCAGCAGCAGCTGGACAGGAGAGACCCAGTACTTC.

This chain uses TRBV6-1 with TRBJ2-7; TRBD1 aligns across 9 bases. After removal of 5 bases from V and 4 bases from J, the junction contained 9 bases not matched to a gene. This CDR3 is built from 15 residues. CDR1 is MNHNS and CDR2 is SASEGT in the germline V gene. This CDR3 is CASSTRHRGLYEQYF. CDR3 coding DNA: TGTGCCAGCAGTACGCGCCACAGGGGGCTGTACGAGCAGTACTTC.

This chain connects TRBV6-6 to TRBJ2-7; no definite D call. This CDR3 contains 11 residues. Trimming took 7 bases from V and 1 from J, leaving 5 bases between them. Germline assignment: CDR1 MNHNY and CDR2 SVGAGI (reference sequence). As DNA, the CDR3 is TGTGCCAGCATGAGTTCCTACGAGCAGTACTTC. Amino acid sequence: CASMSSYEQYF.